This T cell receptor (beta chain) was profiled in a study of tumor and adjacent non-tumor tissue in lung cancer. Whole-study context: On average, productive TCRbeta reads reached roughly 4.2 million per sample.

Three rounds of nested PCR, following a modified ARM-PCR protocol, produced the TCRbeta library. Using its own MiXCR run on the multiplex PCR reads, TCRdb lists one record per CDR3 protein. This sample has 55,000 to 75,000 distinct CDR3 sequences, with roughly three fifths found just once. This clonotype was found many times. Its antigen is still unknown. Findings and limits, study-wide: Patients with more diverse tumor TCRs had worse survival. Top 100 clones took a larger repertoire share in normal lung. TCR diversity was significantly greater in tumor than normal lung tissue.

The CDR3 has 15 amino acids. The germline CDR1 and CDR2 sequences are SGHKS and YYEKEE (reference sequence). V was cut by 0 bases and J by 2 bases, with 8 bases left in between. RNA was extracted from bulk tissue without any cell sorting. This receptor was identified in a man aged 45 to 65 with non-small cell lung cancer. Material: lung tumor tissue. The chain combines TRBV5-5 with TRBJ2-2; no reliable D call. The CDR3 loop reads CASSLGHRNTGELFF. CDR3 in DNA: TGTGCCAGCAGCTTGGGACACAGAAACACCGGGGAGCTGTTTTTT.